This T cell receptor beta chain was captured in a study of T cell repertoires in cytomegalovirus infection. CDR1 and CDR2 from the germline V gene are KGHDR and SFDVKD. This CDR3 is built from 14 residues. V was clipped by 6 bases and J by 6 bases; unmatched bases: 5. The table lists this clonotype with many counts. TCRdb redid the calling of the reads with MiXCR, one entry per CDR3 protein. The sample holds roughly 230,000 distinct CDR3 sequences; 9% to 15% are singletons and the top ten take 1.5% to 2%. Specimen: PBMCs. The chain couples TRBV24-1 to TRBJ2-7; 12 bases map to TRBD2. This receptor was obtained from a human donor in good health (CMV status not recorded). Some clones in this sample may be carry-over from other donors' samples. This CDR3 is CATSRLAGVSEQYF. For the CDR3, the DNA is TGTGCCACCAGTAGACTAGCGGGAGTCTCCGAGCAGTACTTC.